Detailed here is one T cell receptor beta chain. Its target is unknown. CDR3 length: 17 amino acids. Trimming pared 6 bases from V and 1 base from J, leaving 22 bases between. The germline V gene encodes CDR1 SGHTS and CDR2 YDEGEE. Healthy donors had no documented immune events, such as infections, while sampled. Assay: immunoSEQ multiplex PCR; the TCRdb copy retains only in-frame clones and omits some. Of 85,000 to 90,000 clones in the sample, 86% were seen once. This entry belongs to a study of identifying expanded T cells in peripheral blood. Study-level results: Clone count variance between two-week samples rose with total template count. Over around two and four weeks, about 15 and 19 clones changed, versus around 1.3 between replicates.

The chain uses TRBV5-8 and TRBJ1-1; possibly TRBD1 for D (5 bases). Sequencing was carried out using blood. The receptor was derived from a person aged 18 to 75 in good health. CDR3 residues: CASTPNPHRQTNTEAFF. DNA for the CDR3: TGTGCCAGCACACCAAACCCCCATCGACAGACGAACACTGAAGCTTTCTTT.